The table lists the clone carrying this TCR beta chain with a count of one. Profiling relied on immunoSEQ multiplex PCR, and the TCRdb table lists in-frame clones only, not all of them. Among around 220,000 clones listed, around 84% were seen once. These data originate in a study of blood T cell repertoires in COVID-19. Cohorts were assigned according to the clinical history that participants reported. CDR3 length: 15 amino acids. Germline CDR1 reads SGHTA; CDR2 reads FQGNSA. V shed 7 bases and J shed 9 bases, with 24 bases lying between them. The TCR originated in a woman in her 40s with acute COVID-19. Sequenced input: PBMCs or T cells enriched from blood (not recorded which). The V call is TRBV7-2, the J call TRBJ2-5; D is possibly TRBD2 (5 bases). This CDR3 is CASTLEQRSSVAQYF. For the CDR3, the DNA is TGTGCCAGCACCCTAGAGCAGCGGAGCTCGGTGGCCCAGTACTTC.